These 12 T cell receptor beta chains originate from one sample sequenced in a study of blood T cell repertoires in COVID-19. Profiling relied on immunoSEQ multiplex PCR, and the TCRdb table lists in-frame clones only, not all of them. The table shows around 300,000 clones, with roughly 90% occurring only once. The specimen sequenced was peripheral blood. The receptors were gathered from a woman in her twenties or thirties with COVID-19, enrolled during active disease.

The chain uses TRBV14 and TRBJ2-3; D is perhaps TRBD2 (6 bases). V shed 4 bases and J shed 0 bases, with 23 bases lying between them. The germline V gene has CDR1 SGHDN and CDR2 FVKESK. The CDR3 is 19 residues long. The CDR3 DNA reads TGTGCCAGCAGCCTAAACCTGCCTCTAGCGACAACTAGCACAGATACGCAGTATTTT. This encodes CASSLNLPLATTSTDTQYF.

The chain carries TRBV19 and TRBJ1-5; tentative D call: TRBD1 (5 bases). Trimming removed 5 bases at V and 15 bases at J, with 17 bases between. The germline CDR1 and CDR2 sequences are LNHDA and SQIVND (reference sequence). This CDR3 comprises 12 residues. The CDR3, as DNA: TGTGCCAGTAGTCCCGGGAGTGGGACGAGGCATTTT. Protein: CASSPGSGTRHF.

The CDR3 reads CASGKREAPNEQFF. As DNA, the CDR3 is TGTGCCAGCGGAAAGCGGGAGGCCCCAAATGAGCAGTTCTTC. This chain links TRBV7-9 with TRBJ2-1, with 9 bases identical to TRBD2. Germline V gene lookup returns CDR1 SEHNR and CDR2 FQNEAQ (reference sequence). V lost 8 bases to trimming and J lost 7 bases; unmatched junction nucleotides: 9. This CDR3 is 14 amino acids long.

The V and J genes are TRBV30 and TRBJ2-2; 9 nucleotides match TRBD1. The CDR3 runs 14 residues. From germline, CDR1 is GTSNPN and CDR2 SVGIG (reference sequence). V shed 5 bases, J shed 3 bases, and the junction held 4 bases outside the gene matches. CDR3 in amino acids: CAWYRGLDTGELFF. The CDR3 coding sequence is TGTGCCTGGTACAGGGGGCTGGACACCGGGGAGCTGTTTTTT.

The chain's CDR3 is CAWSVRGDRSSEQFF. In DNA, the CDR3 is TGTGCCTGGAGTGTAAGGGGCGACAGAAGTAGTGAGCAGTTCTTC. The chain recombines TRBV30 with TRBJ2-1, with D possibly matching TRBD1 (5 bases). V was shortened by 0 bases and J by 9 bases, with 18 bases between the two germline ends. This CDR3 region has 15 residues. Per germline, CDR1 GTSNPN and CDR2 SVGIG (reference sequence).

The chain has TRBV7-6 and TRBJ2-2; a weak D match, TRBD2 (6 bases). CDR1 and CDR2 from the germline V gene are SGHVS and FNYEAQ. The V end lost 7 bases, the J end lost 5 bases, and 11 bases lay between the germline ends. This CDR3 comprises 13 residues. Written as DNA, the CDR3 is TGTGCCAGCAACGATGCGGGGACCGGGGAGCTGTTTTTT. Translated: CASNDAGTGELFF.

The rearrangement joins TRBV19 to TRBJ2-2, with 8 bases fitting TRBD1. Trimming cost V 5 bases and J 8 bases; bases outside gene matches: 7. CDR1 is LNHDA, CDR2 SQIVND, per germline (reference sequence). This CDR3 spans 14 amino acids. CDR3 nucleotide sequence: TGTGCCAGTAGTGCCTGGACAGGGAGAGGGGAGCTGTTTTTT. This gives the protein CASSAWTGRGELFF.

This chain links TRBV18 with TRBJ2-5, with 7 bases identical to TRBD1. J was trimmed by 1 base and V by 3 bases; bases with no gene match: 5. Germline CDR1 reads KGHSH; CDR2 reads LQKENI. The CDR3 totals 15 residues. DNA for the CDR3: TGTGCCAGCTCACCGAACAGGGGAACCCAAGAGACCCAGTACTTC. Its translation: CASSPNRGTQETQYF. Drawing the rest from reference TRBV18 and TRBJ2-5, the complete variable domain is NAGVMQNPRHLVRRRGQEARLRCSPMKGHSHVYWYRQLPEEGLKFMVYLQKENIIDESGMPKERFSAEFPKEGPSILRIQQVVRGDSAAYFCASSPNRGTQETQYFGPGTRLLVL.

The J gene is TRBJ2-7, the V gene TRBV15; D is uncertain. CDR1 and CDR2 from the germline V gene are LNHNV and YYDKDF (reference sequence). Deletions cut 0 bases from V and 2 bases from J, with 5 bases between. CDR3 length: 13 residues. The CDR3 coding sequence is TGTGCCACCAGCAGAGATCTCCCCTACGAGCAGTACTTC. Translating it yields CATSRDLPYEQYF. The full variable domain, in which reference TRBV15 and TRBJ2-7 provide the parts outside the CDR3, is DAMVIQNPRYQVTQFGKPVTLSCSQTLNHNVMYWYQQKSSQAPKLLFHYYDKDFNNEADTPDNFQSRRPNTSFCFLDIRSPGLGDTAMYLCATSRDLPYEQYFGPGTRLTVT.

This clone has a handful of counts. The gene calls are TRBV19 and TRBJ2-5, with D possibly TRBD1 on 6 matching bases. This CDR3 contains 13 residues. Germline values: CDR1 LNHDA, CDR2 SQIVND (reference sequence). V lost 3 bases and J 2 bases, leaving 7 bases between the germline ends. The CDR3 DNA sequence: TGTGCCAGTAGTATTACAGGGCAAGAGACCCAGTACTTC. Translating gives CASSITGQETQYF.

This chain links TRBV19 with TRBJ1-1; 7 nucleotides align to TRBD1. Per germline, CDR1 LNHDA and CDR2 SQIVND (reference sequence). The CDR3 contains 15 residues. V lost 6 bases, J lost 2 bases, and 9 bases stayed unmatched. CDR3 bases: TGTGCCAGTAGCAAGATTCAGGGGGTTAACACTGAAGCTTTCTTT. Protein sequence: CASSKIQGVNTEAFF.

Remarks on this clone: Other DNA sequences of this sample code for an identical CDR3. The chain recombines TRBV12-3 or TRBV12-4 with TRBJ1-5, with D possibly being TRBD1 (6 bases). The CDR3 is made up of 13 amino acids. V dropped 2 bases and J dropped 4 bases, with 6 bases sitting between them. CDR3 region: CASSLQGNQPQHF. CDR3 DNA sequence: TGTGCCAGCAGTTTACAGGGGAATCAGCCCCAGCATTTT.